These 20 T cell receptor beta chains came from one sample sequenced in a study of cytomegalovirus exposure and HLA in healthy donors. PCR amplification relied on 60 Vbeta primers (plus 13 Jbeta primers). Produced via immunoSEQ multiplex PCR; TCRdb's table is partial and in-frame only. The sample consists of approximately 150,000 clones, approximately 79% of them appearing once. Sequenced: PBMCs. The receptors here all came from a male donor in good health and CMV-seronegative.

CDR3 region: CSVGGQATYEQYF. In DNA form, the CDR3 reads TGCAGCGTTGGGGGACAGGCGACCTACGAGCAGTACTTC. This sequence joins TRBV29-1 and TRBJ2-5; 8 nucleotides align to TRBD1. The last part of the DNA fits TRBJ2-7 better; the J call may be wrong. Germline V gives CDR1 SQVTM, CDR2 ANQGSEA. There are 13 residues in the CDR3.

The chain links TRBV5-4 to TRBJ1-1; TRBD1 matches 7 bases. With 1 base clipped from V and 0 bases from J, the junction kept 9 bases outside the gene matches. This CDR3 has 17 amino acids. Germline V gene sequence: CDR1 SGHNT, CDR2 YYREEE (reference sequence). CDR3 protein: CASSLPIGGGMNTEAFF. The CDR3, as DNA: TGTGCCAGCAGCTTGCCGATAGGAGGGGGCATGAACACTGAAGCTTTCTTT.

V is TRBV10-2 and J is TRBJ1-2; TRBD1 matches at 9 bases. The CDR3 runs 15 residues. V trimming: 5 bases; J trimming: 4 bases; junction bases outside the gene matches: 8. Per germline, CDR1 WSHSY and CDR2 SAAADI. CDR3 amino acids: CASSSETGGGYGYTF. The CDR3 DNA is TGCGCCAGCAGTTCCGAGACAGGGGGAGGCTATGGCTACACCTTC.

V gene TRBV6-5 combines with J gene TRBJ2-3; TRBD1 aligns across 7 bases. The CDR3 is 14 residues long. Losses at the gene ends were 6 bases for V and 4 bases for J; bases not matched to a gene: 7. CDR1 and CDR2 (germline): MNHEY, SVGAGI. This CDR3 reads CASRRDRVPDTQYF. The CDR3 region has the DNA TGTGCCAGCAGGAGAGACAGGGTCCCAGATACGCAGTATTTT.

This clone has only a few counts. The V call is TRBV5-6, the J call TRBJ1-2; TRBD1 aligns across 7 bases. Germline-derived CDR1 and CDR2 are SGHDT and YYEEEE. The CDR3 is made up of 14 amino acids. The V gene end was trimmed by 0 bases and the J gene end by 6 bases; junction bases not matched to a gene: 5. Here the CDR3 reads CASSLVGRGDGYTF. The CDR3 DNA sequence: TGTGCCAGCAGCTTGGTGGGCAGGGGGGATGGCTACACCTTC.

In nucleotides, the CDR3 is TGTGCCAGCAGCCCACAATGGACAGGGATCCCACTATCCTCTGGCTACACCTTC. Translating gives CASSPQWTGIPLSSGYTF. V usage is TRBV11-2 and J usage is TRBJ1-2, with 8 bases fitting TRBD1. The J segment lost 7 bases and the V segment lost 5 bases, leaving 21 bases of the junction unmatched. The CDR3 has 18 amino acids. The germline CDR1 and CDR2 sequences are SGHAT and FQNNGV.

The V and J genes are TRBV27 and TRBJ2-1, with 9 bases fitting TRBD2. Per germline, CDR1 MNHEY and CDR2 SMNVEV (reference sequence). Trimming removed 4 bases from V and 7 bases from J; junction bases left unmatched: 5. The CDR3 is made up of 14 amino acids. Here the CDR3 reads CASSSGLAPNEQFF. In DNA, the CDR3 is TGTGCCAGCAGTTCCGGACTAGCGCCGAATGAGCAGTTCTTC.

CDR3: CASSLDHGGTSAKNIQYF. CDR3 DNA: TGTGCCAGCAGCTTAGATCACGGGGGGACGTCTGCCAAAAACATTCAGTACTTC. J is TRBJ2-4 and V is TRBV11-3, with TRBD2 identical over 7 bases. Trimming removed 0 bases from V and 1 base from J; junction bases left unmatched: 9. The CDR3 length is 18 residues. The V gene's germline CDR1 is SGHNT and CDR2 YENEEA.

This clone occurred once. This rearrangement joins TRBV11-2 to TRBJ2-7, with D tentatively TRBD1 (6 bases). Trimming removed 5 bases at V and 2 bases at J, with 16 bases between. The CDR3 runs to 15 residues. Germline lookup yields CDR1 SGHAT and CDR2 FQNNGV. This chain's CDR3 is CASSEGTFHPYEQYF. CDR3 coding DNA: TGTGCCAGCAGCGAGGGGACATTTCATCCCTACGAGCAGTACTTC.

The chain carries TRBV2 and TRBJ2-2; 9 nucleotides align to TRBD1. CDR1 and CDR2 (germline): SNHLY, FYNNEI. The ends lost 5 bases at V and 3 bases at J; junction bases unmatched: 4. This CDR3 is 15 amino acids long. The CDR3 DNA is TGTGCCAGCAGTCCAGGGACAGGGTACACCGGGGAGCTGTTTTTT. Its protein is CASSPGTGYTGELFF.

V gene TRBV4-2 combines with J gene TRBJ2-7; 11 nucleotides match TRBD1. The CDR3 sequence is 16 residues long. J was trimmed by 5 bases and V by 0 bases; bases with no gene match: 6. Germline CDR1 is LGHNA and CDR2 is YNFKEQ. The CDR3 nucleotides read TGTGCCAGCAGCCAAGACTTAGGACAGGGGGCTGACGAGCAGTACTTC. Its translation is CASSQDLGQGADEQYF.

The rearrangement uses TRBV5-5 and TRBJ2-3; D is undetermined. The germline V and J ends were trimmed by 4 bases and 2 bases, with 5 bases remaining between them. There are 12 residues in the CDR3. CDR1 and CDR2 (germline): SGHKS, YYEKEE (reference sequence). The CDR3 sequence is CASSPHTDTQYF. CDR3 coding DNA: TGTGCCAGCAGCCCACACACAGATACGCAGTATTTT.

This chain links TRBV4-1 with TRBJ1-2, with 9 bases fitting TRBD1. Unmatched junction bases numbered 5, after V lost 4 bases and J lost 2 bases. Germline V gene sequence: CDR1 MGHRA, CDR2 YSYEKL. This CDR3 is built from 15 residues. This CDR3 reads CASSRETGGNYGYTF. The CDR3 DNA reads TGCGCCAGCAGCCGAGAGACAGGGGGGAACTATGGCTACACCTTC.

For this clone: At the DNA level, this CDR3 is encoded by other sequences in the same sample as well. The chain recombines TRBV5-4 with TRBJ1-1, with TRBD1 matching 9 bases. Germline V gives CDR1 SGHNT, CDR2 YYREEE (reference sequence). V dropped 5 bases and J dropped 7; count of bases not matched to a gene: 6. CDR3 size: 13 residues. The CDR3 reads CASRLGQGGEAFF. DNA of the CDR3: TGTGCCAGCAGGCTGGGACAGGGTGGTGAAGCTTTCTTT.

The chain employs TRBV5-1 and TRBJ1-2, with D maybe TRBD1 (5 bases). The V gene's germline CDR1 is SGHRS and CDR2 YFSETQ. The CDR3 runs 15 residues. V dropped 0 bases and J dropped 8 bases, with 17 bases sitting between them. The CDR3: CASSLESTGANGYTF. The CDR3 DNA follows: TGCGCCAGCAGCTTGGAATCCACAGGCGCCAACGGCTACACCTTC.

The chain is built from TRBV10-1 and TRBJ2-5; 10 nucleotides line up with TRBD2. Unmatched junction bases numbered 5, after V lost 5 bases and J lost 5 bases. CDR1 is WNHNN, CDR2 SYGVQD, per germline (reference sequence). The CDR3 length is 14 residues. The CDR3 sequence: CASSLAGAGETQYF. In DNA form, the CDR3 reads TGCGCCAGCAGTCTAGCGGGGGCCGGGGAGACCCAGTACTTC.

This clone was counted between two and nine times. CDR3 nucleotides: TGTGCCAGCAGTTACCGACTTCGTGGAACCGGGGAGCTGTTTTTT. The encoded protein is CASSYRLRGTGELFF. The chain joins TRBV6-5 to TRBJ2-2, with D unresolved. CDR3 length: 15 amino acids. Looked up from germline, CDR1 is MNHEY and CDR2 is SVGAGI. Trimming cost V 2 bases and J 5 bases, with 12 bases left between them.

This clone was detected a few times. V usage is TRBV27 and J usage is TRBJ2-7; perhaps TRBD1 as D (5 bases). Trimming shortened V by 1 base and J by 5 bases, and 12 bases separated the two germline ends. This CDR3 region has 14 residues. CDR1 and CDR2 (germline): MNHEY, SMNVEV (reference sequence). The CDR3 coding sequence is TGTGCCAGCAGTTTATATCCAGGGCTGGACGAGCAGTACTTC. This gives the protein CASSLYPGLDEQYF.

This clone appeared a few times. The CDR3 here is CSSRSAGSYEQYF. The CDR3, as DNA: TGCAGCTCCCGCTCGGCGGGCTCCTACGAGCAGTACTTC. The chain combines TRBV29-1 with TRBJ2-7; D might be TRBD2 (5 bases). The V end was cut by 8 bases, the J end by 0 bases, with 14 bases between. Germline V lookup: CDR1 SQVTM, CDR2 ANQGSEA. This CDR3 has 13 residues.

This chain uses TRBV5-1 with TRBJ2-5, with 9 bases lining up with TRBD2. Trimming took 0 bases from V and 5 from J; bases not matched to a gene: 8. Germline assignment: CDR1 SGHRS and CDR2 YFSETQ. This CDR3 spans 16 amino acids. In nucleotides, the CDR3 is TGCGCCAGCAGCTTGGAGACTAGCGGAGGGGGGGAGACCCAGTACTTC. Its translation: CASSLETSGGGETQYF.